These 5 T cell receptor beta chains were sequenced from one sample in a study of technical replicates of blood from a few donors. Method: immunoSEQ multiplex PCR; TCRdb's copy keeps in-frame clones and lacks some. This sample has about 93,000 clones; nearly 97% occur once, and the top ten carry 0.2% to 0.3%. Sequences were obtained from T cells isolated from PBMCs. These receptors were obtained from a human donor in good health.

This clone occurred once. CDR3 sequence: CASTLGGAARGYTF. The CDR3 DNA is TGTGCCAGCACCCTAGGGGGGGCAGCTCGTGGCTACACCTTC. The chain links TRBV28 to TRBJ1-2; D perhaps matches TRBD1 (6 bases). This CDR3 contains 14 residues. V gave up 7 bases and J gave up 7 bases, with 19 bases separating them. In germline, CDR1 is MDHEN, CDR2 SYDVKM.

The chain couples TRBV6-6 to TRBJ2-7, with 12 bases matching TRBD2. Germline CDR1 reads MNHNY; CDR2 reads SVGAGI (reference sequence). The CDR3 consists of 16 residues. V was pared by 6 bases and J by 4 bases, with 10 bases of the junction left unmatched. Here the CDR3 reads CASSPGRTSGVYEQYF. The CDR3 DNA follows: TGTGCCAGCAGCCCCGGGAGGACTAGCGGGGTATACGAGCAGTACTTC.

The chain links TRBV7-3 to TRBJ1-1; D is perhaps TRBD1 (5 bases). V was cut by 2 bases and J by 2 bases, with 6 bases left in between. The CDR3 contains 13 residues. Germline V gene data show CDR1 as SGHTA and CDR2 as FQGTGA. The CDR3 is CASSLQGNTEAFF. Here the CDR3 DNA reads TGTGCCAGCAGCTTACAGGGCAACACTGAAGCTTTCTTT.

The genes are TRBV30 and TRBJ1-2; D not resolved. The CDR3 contains 10 residues. The V end lost 6 bases, the J end lost 5 bases, and 7 bases lay between the germline ends. Germline CDR1 is GTSNPN and CDR2 is SVGIG (reference sequence). The CDR3 protein is CACLSYGYTF. The DNA of the CDR3 is TGTGCCTGCCTATCTTATGGCTACACCTTC.

The chain has TRBV19 and TRBJ2-3; maybe TRBD2 (5 bases). This CDR3 is built from 14 residues. Trimming took 8 bases from V and 0 from J, leaving 12 bases between them. The germline V gene encodes CDR1 LNHDA and CDR2 SQIVND (reference sequence). The CDR3 reads CASRTSWSTDTQYF. DNA of the CDR3: TGTGCCAGTCGGACTTCATGGAGCACAGATACGCAGTATTTT.